This TCR beta chain was captured in a study of cytomegalovirus exposure and HLA in healthy donors. Primers for the PCR totalled 60 Vbeta and 13 Jbeta. Assay: immunoSEQ multiplex PCR; the TCRdb copy retains only in-frame clones and omits some. The sample consists of some 140,000 clones, more than 60% of them appearing once. General study results and limits: By HLA locus, TCR association rates varied in a later analysis, with DRB1 showing the most and HLA-C the fewest. An analysis done earlier found most TCR beta V segments productive about 87% or about 30% of the time. Upon later analysis, HLA-associated TCR beta chains proved more clonally expanded than other, equally common chains. Immune exposure information available was restricted to CMV serostatus.

With respect to this clone: The antigen remains undetermined.

CDR1 SGHRS and CDR2 YFSETQ come from the germline V gene. The J segment lost 6 bases and the V segment lost 4 bases, leaving 9 bases of the junction unmatched. This CDR3 comprises 14 residues. Material: PBMCs. The rearrangement joins TRBV5-1 to TRBJ1-2; 7 bases are a match to TRBD1. This clonotype was obtained from a woman between 50 and 59 years old in good health and CMV-seropositive. The CDR3 DNA reads TGCGCCAGCAGCCAAAGGGACAGCGTTAATGGCTACACCTTC. This sequence encodes CASSQRDSVNGYTF.